This T cell receptor beta chain originates from a study of blood T cell repertoires in COVID-19. Only in-frame clones appear in the TCRdb table, and some are missing; sequencing was by immunoSEQ multiplex PCR. The data show roughly 150,000 clones, just over 90% seen once. Concerning this clone itself: Other DNA sequences of this sample code for an identical CDR3.

Seattle enrolled patients during active infection and tracked them longitudinally. Germline V lookup: CDR1 DFQATT, CDR2 SNEGSKA (reference sequence). Trimming removed 5 bases from V and 7 bases from J, with 5 bases in between. The CDR3 consists of 9 residues. The sequence was collected from a man younger than 35 with COVID-19, enrolled during active disease. The sequenced sample consisted of peripheral blood. The chain links TRBV20-1 to TRBJ1-2, with D unresolved. The CDR3: CSAPGGYTF. Written as DNA, the CDR3 is TGCAGTGCTCCGGGTGGCTACACCTTC.